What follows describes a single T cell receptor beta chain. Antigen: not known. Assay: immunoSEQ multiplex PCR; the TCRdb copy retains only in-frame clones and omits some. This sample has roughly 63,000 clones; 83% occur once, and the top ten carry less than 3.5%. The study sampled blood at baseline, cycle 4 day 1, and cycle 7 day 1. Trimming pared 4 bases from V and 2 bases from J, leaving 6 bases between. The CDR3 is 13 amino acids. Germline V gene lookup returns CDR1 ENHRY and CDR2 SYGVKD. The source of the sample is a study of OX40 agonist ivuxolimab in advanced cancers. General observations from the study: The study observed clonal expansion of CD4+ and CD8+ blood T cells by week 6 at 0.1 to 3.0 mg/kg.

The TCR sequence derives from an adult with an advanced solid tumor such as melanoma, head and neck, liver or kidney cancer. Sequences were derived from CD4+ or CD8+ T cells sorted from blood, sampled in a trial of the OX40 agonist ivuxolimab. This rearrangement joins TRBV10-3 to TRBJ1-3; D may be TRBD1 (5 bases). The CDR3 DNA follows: TGTGCCATCAGTGTACAGGCTGGAAACACCATATATTTT. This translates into CAISVQAGNTIYF.